The 15 T cell receptor beta chains in this list originate from one sample, sequenced in a study of vaccination and CD4 T cells after COVID-19. Their antigens are not known. Treatment specified: approximately nine-day PBMC culture with coronavirus spike peptide pools or control peptides (ViraFEST assay). The Oncomine TCR Beta short-read assay generated sequence data from the DNA of cultured CD4+ T cells. TCRdb itself ran the PCR reads through MiXCR, one entry per CDR3 protein. The sample has 15,000 to 20,000 distinct CDR3 sequences; about three quarters are singletons. The specimen sequenced was CD4+ T cells from blood, cultured in vitro. All receptors come from a human donor who had recovered from COVID-19.

The chain uses TRBV12-3 or TRBV12-4 and TRBJ2-2, with 7 positions matching TRBD2. The CDR3 spans 16 residues. Trimming took 6 bases from V and 0 from J; bases not matched to a gene: 7. CDR3 residues: CASSPLADANTGELFF. CDR3 bases: TGTGCCAGCAGCCCTCTAGCGGACGCGAACACCGGGGAGCTGTTTTTT.

The chain uses TRBV27 and TRBJ1-1; 7 bases agree with TRBD1. CDR1 is MNHEY, CDR2 SMNVEV, per germline (reference sequence). The CDR3 extends over 15 amino acids. V lost 7 bases and J lost 4; bases outside the gene matches: 12. CDR3 region: CASTPLEGAPTEAFF. In DNA, the CDR3 is TGTGCCAGCACCCCCCTGGAGGGGGCTCCCACTGAAGCTTTCTTT.

A few counts support this clonotype. V gene TRBV12-3 or TRBV12-4 combines with J gene TRBJ2-7; 13 bases map to TRBD2. After removal of 1 base from V and 2 bases from J, the junction contained 11 bases not matched to a gene. The CDR3 runs to 19 residues. CDR3 amino acids: CASSLGYTSGGDLPYEQYF. The CDR3 DNA is TGTGCCAGCAGTTTAGGATATACTAGCGGGGGGGATCTCCCCTACGAGCAGTACTTC.

The J gene is TRBJ2-2, the V gene TRBV23-1; 7 nucleotides line up with TRBD1. TRBV23-1 is identified as an open reading frame with a role that is uncertain. The junction had 7 bases not matched to a gene; V was cut back by 4 bases and J by 2 bases. The CDR3 length is 16 residues. The CDR3 bases are TGCGCCAGCAGTCCGACAGGGATCCCTAACACCGGGGAGCTGTTTTTT. This codes for CASSPTGIPNTGELFF.

This rearrangement joins TRBV21-1 to TRBJ2-4. TRBV21-1 is listed as a pseudogene. CDR3 length: 13 amino acids. The CDR3 DNA sequence: TGTGCCAGCAGCCAAGGTAACGGAAACATTCAGTACTTC. This encodes CASSQGNGNIQYF.

The chain is built from TRBV6-2 or TRBV6-3 and TRBJ1-5, with TRBD1 as a possible D gene (5 bases). The length of the CDR3 is 15 residues. Germline loops: CDR1 MNHEY, CDR2 SVGEGT. Trimming took off 6 bases at V and 4 bases at J, with 16 bases between the two ends. The CDR3 loop reads CASSADRVGNQPQHF. DNA for the CDR3: TGTGCCAGCAGCGCCGACAGAGTTGGGAATCAGCCCCAGCATTTT.

The chain carries TRBV24-1 and TRBJ2-7; unclear D gene. V was pared by 2 bases and J by 5 bases, with 6 bases between. The germline V gene encodes CDR1 KGHDR and CDR2 SFDVKD. The CDR3 consists of 12 residues. This CDR3 is CATSDSTHEQYF. The CDR3 region has the DNA TGTGCCACCAGTGATTCTACACACGAGCAGTACTTC.

Concerning this clonotype itself: One junction end disagrees with the germline gene, perhaps due to a read error. CDR3 DNA sequence: TGCAGTGCTAGAGCGGTTAACCATGGCTACACCTTC. Translated: CSARAVNHGYTF. This chain connects TRBV20-1 to TRBJ1-2; no clear D. The CDR3 loop spans 12 amino acids. Germline lookup yields CDR1 DFQATT and CDR2 SNEGSKA (reference sequence).

This chain connects TRBV27 to TRBJ1-5; D possibly corresponds to TRBD1 (5 bases). Trimming left V 5 bases short and J 3 bases short, with 11 bases between. This CDR3 contains 14 residues. Germline values: CDR1 MNHEY, CDR2 SMNVEV (reference sequence). The CDR3 reads CASSPRQTNQPQHF. In nucleotides, the CDR3 is TGTGCCAGCAGTCCCCGACAGACCAATCAGCCCCAGCATTTT.

The rearrangement joins TRBV7-8 to TRBJ2-1; possible D gene TRBD1, 7 bases. Trimming cost V 5 bases and J 2 bases, with 13 bases left between them. The CDR3 runs to 15 residues. CDR1 is SGHVS and CDR2 is FQNEAQ in the germline V gene. As DNA, the CDR3 is TGTGCCAGCAGCATCCAGGGGGGAACCTACAATGAGCAGTTCTTC. It specifies CASSIQGGTYNEQFF.

This chain uses TRBV6-2 or TRBV6-3 with TRBJ1-5; D is unclear. Trimming stripped 6 bases from V and 0 bases from J, with 9 bases between. This CDR3 is built from 14 residues. Germline lookup yields CDR1 MNHEY and CDR2 SVGEGT. CDR3 amino acids: CASSPLGSNQPQHF. In nucleotides, the CDR3 is TGTGCCAGCAGCCCTCTAGGTAGCAATCAGCCCCAGCATTTT.

The rearrangement uses TRBV5-1 and TRBJ2-7; 11 bases align to TRBD2. CDR1 is SGHRS, CDR2 YFSETQ, per germline. V trimming: 1 base; J trimming: 3 bases; junction bases outside the gene matches: 3. This CDR3 is built from 15 residues. The CDR3 protein is CASSLLTSGSYEQYF. In DNA, the CDR3 is TGCGCCAGCAGCTTGTTAACTAGCGGGAGCTACGAGCAGTACTTC. The whole variable domain, remainder taken from reference TRBV5-1 and TRBJ2-7, is KAGVTQTPRYLIKTRGQQVTLSCSPISGHRSVSWYQQTPGQGLQFLFEYFSETQRNKGNFPGRFSGRQFSNSRSEMNVSTLELGDSALYLCASSLLTSGSYEQYFGPGTRLTVT.

The chain carries TRBV15 and TRBJ2-2, with D possibly being TRBD2 (5 bases). The V end was cut by 3 bases, the J end by 1 base, with 9 bases between. The CDR3 covers 15 residues. Germline CDR1 and CDR2: LNHNV and YYDKDF (reference sequence). The CDR3 DNA sequence: TGTGCCACCAGCAGGGGGAGATGGAACACCGGGGAGCTGTTTTTT. Protein product: CATSRGRWNTGELFF.

The V and J genes are TRBV21-1 and TRBJ2-1; TRBD1, the table's D call, was not compared with the DNA. TRBV21-1 is tagged as a pseudogene. CDR3 size: 17 residues. The CDR3 nucleotides read TGTGCCAGCAGCAAATGGCCCCGGGGGGGATCCTACAATGAGCAGTTCTTC. This sequence encodes CASSKWPRGGSYNEQFF.

The CDR3 coding sequence is TGTGCCAGCAGTCCCCCCGGGGTCAGCAATCAGCCCCAGCATTTT. It specifies CASSPPGVSNQPQHF. The chain carries TRBV28 and TRBJ1-5; D is ambiguous. Trimming cost V 5 bases and J 1 base, with 12 bases left between them. Per the germline V gene, CDR1 is MDHEN and CDR2 is SYDVKM. There are 15 residues in the CDR3.